This TCR beta chain appears in the sequencing data of a study of glioma-infiltrating T cells. General observations from the study: Non-neoplastic patients had below-expected tissue-blood divergence, while all gliomas exceeded expectation. CDR3 overlap between tissue and blood was very small.

Concerning this clonotype itself: Its antigen is as yet unknown.

Germline lookup yields CDR1 DFQATT and CDR2 SNEGSKA (reference sequence). CDR3 length equals 13 residues. TCR alpha and beta CDR3 regions were amplified from RNA using iRepertoire nested multiplex PCR. A single record per CDR3 protein comes from TCRdb applying MiXCR to the multiplex PCR reads. Of roughly 200,000 distinct CDR3 sequences listed, over 40% are singletons. The source material was glioma tissue, nonneoplastic brain tissue, or PBMCs (not recorded which). The sequence was obtained from a human donor with low-grade glioma or glioblastoma, undergoing nonglioma brain surgery, or in good health (not recorded which). The V and J genes are TRBV20-1 and TRBJ1-1; D may be TRBD1 (5 bases). CDR3 nucleotides: TGCGGTGACCCACGGGACGGGAACACTGAAGCTTTCTTT. It is translated as CGDPRDGNTEAFF.